This entry lists 27 T cell receptor beta chains sequenced from one sample in a study of T-cell memory formation after mild COVID-19. MiXCR was run by TCRdb on the 5' RACE reads, yielding one entry per CDR3 protein. The sample yields 300,000 to 350,000 distinct CDR3 sequences, about an eighth seen once. The sequenced material came from PBMCs or a T cell subset sorted from them (not recorded which). These receptors were collected from a man between 18 and 29 years old who had mild COVID-19 (a few samples of this study predate the infection). Cell type and time point are not known.

The chain is built from TRBV4-1 and TRBJ1-5; D not resolved. The CDR3 runs to 14 residues. Germline V gene data show CDR1 as MGHRA and CDR2 as YSYEKL. Trimming shortened V by 0 bases and J by 0 bases, and 3 bases separated the two germline ends. In nucleotides, the CDR3 is TGCGCCAGCAGCCAAGAAGGTAGCAATCAGCCCCAGCATTTT. This gives the protein CASSQEGSNQPQHF.

The chain has TRBV10-3 and TRBJ1-2; the D is unclear. V lost 6 bases, J lost 8 bases, and 16 bases lay in between. The CDR3 covers 13 residues. From germline, CDR1 is ENHRY and CDR2 SYGVKD. CDR3 protein: CAIRGFAEEGYTF. In nucleotides, the CDR3 is TGTGCCATCAGAGGGTTCGCGGAAGAAGGCTACACCTTC.

The gene calls are TRBV7-9 and TRBJ2-5, with D unclear. The V end lost 5 bases, the J end lost 5 bases, and 6 bases lay between the germline ends. There are 11 residues in the CDR3. In germline, CDR1 is SEHNR, CDR2 FQNEAQ (reference sequence). DNA of the CDR3: TGTGCCAGCAGCCCACTGGAGACCCAGTACTTC. Translated, it gives CASSPLETQYF.

This clonotype showed up just a few times. The chain couples TRBV20-1 to TRBJ1-1, with D possibly matching TRBD1 (5 bases). The V end was cut by 3 bases, the J end by 0 bases, with 11 bases between. Per the germline V gene, CDR1 is DFQATT and CDR2 is SNEGSKA (reference sequence). The CDR3 is made up of 14 amino acids. CDR3 in DNA: TGCAGTGCTAGGGGGGGGAGTATGAACACTGAAGCTTTCTTT. It yields the protein CSARGGSMNTEAFF.

This clonotype was seen repeatedly, ten times or more. This sequence joins TRBV6-5 and TRBJ2-7; D tentatively reads TRBD1 or TRBD2 (5 bases each). V lost 5 bases, J lost 3 bases, and 14 bases lay in between. Germline CDR1 and CDR2: MNHEY and SVGAGI. This CDR3 has 14 residues. CDR3 sequence reads: CASSIRDGSYEQYV. DNA for the CDR3: TGTGCCAGCAGTATACGGGACGGAAGCTACGAGCAGTACGTC.

The chain couples TRBV28 to TRBJ2-5; D is undetermined. V lost 6 bases and J lost 4, with 15 bases in between. Germline CDR1 and CDR2: MDHEN and SYDVKM. The CDR3 length is 14 residues. The CDR3 sequence is CASSRDRALETQYF. The CDR3 DNA is TGTGCCAGCAGCCGAGATAGGGCGTTAGAGACCCAGTACTTC.

The chain uses TRBV7-3 and TRBJ2-2; D remains ambiguous. The CDR3 sequence is 13 residues long. Trimming left V 10 bases short and J 1 base short, with 10 bases between. Germline CDR1 and CDR2: SGHTA and FQGTGA. This CDR3 reads CAIQDLNTGELFF. The CDR3 DNA is TGTGCCATTCAAGACTTGAACACCGGGGAGCTGTTTTTT. Based on the CDR3 plus reference TRBV7-3 and TRBJ2-2, the full variable domain is GAGVSQTPSNKVTEKGKYVELRCDPISGHTALYWYRQSLGQGPEFLIYFQGTGAADDSGLPNDRFFAVRPEGSVSTLKIQRTERGDSAVYLCAIQDLNTGELFFGEGSRLTVL.

The chain carries TRBV15 and TRBJ1-5; no clear D. CDR1 is LNHNV, CDR2 YYDKDF, per germline (reference sequence). With 3 bases removed from V and 6 bases from J, the gap between germline ends came to 18 bases. CDR3 length: 16 residues. The CDR3 coding sequence is TGTGCCACCAGCAGTGATCCACGAGCGTATCGTCAGCCCCAGCATTTT. This translates into CATSSDPRAYRQPQHF. The whole variable domain, filled in from reference TRBV15 and TRBJ1-5, reads DAMVIQNPRYQVTQFGKPVTLSCSQTLNHNVMYWYQQKSSQAPKLLFHYYDKDFNNEADTPDNFQSRRPNTSFCFLDIRSPGLGDTAMYLCATSSDPRAYRQPQHFGDGTRLSIL.

This clonotype was observed at least ten times. This chain links TRBV6-6 with TRBJ2-1; tentatively, D is TRBD1 (6 bases). Looked up from germline, CDR1 is MNHNY and CDR2 is SVGAGI (reference sequence). This CDR3 contains 11 residues. The germline V and J ends were trimmed by 7 bases and 9 bases, with 10 bases remaining between them. The CDR3 coding sequence is TGTGCCAGCACCGAAGGGGGTGAGCAGTTCTTC. Its translation is CASTEGGEQFF.

The rearrangement links TRBV28 to TRBJ1-5; 11 nucleotides match TRBD1. With V trimmed by 5 bases and J by 7 bases, 7 bases remained unmatched. The CDR3 spans 15 residues. Germline values: CDR1 MDHEN, CDR2 SYDVKM. CDR3 region: CASSPGQGVRQPQHF. CDR3 nucleotide sequence: TGTGCCAGCAGTCCGGGACAGGGGGTGCGACAGCCCCAGCATTTT.

The genes are TRBV4-1 and TRBJ1-6, with D perhaps TRBD1 (5 bases). The germline V gene has CDR1 MGHRA and CDR2 YSYEKL. CDR3 length: 17 amino acids. Trimming pared 3 bases from V and 6 bases from J, leaving 18 bases between. This chain's CDR3 is CASSQDPWGGGNSPLHF. CDR3 sequence (DNA): TGCGCCAGCAGCCAGGACCCTTGGGGGGGGGGTAATTCACCCCTCCACTTT.

Here the CDR3 reads CASSESAVGGYEQYF. As DNA, the CDR3 is TGCGCCAGCAGTGAATCGGCGGTGGGAGGTTACGAGCAGTACTTC. The V call is TRBV10-1, the J call TRBJ2-7; D may be TRBD2 (6 bases). Germline lookup yields CDR1 WNHNN and CDR2 SYGVQD (reference sequence). The CDR3 is 15 residues long. V lost 3 bases, J lost 4 bases, and 16 bases lay in between.

This clonotype was seen a handful of times. The gene calls are TRBV7-9 and TRBJ2-3; D is possibly TRBD2 (5 bases). CDR1 and CDR2 (germline): SEHNR, FQNEAQ (reference sequence). This CDR3 region has 16 residues. Trimming shortened V by 0 bases and J by 3 bases, and 13 bases separated the two germline ends. The CDR3 sequence: CASSLAVAPVTDTQYF. CDR3 nucleotide sequence: TGTGCCAGCAGCTTAGCGGTAGCGCCAGTGACAGATACGCAGTATTTT. Complete variable domain (other parts from reference TRBV7-9 and TRBJ2-3): DTGVSQNPRHKITKRGQNVTFRCDPISEHNRLYWYRQTLGQGPEFLTYFQNEAQLEKSRLLSDRFSAERPKGSFSTLEIQRTEQGDSAMYLCASSLAVAPVTDTQYFGPGTRLTVL.

This clonotype turned up a few times. The CDR3: CASSYSFARRGSNEQFF. The CDR3 nucleotides read TGTGCCAGCAGTTACTCGTTTGCTAGAAGGGGGAGCAATGAGCAGTTCTTC. The chain combines TRBV6-6 with TRBJ2-1; perhaps TRBD1 as D (6 bases). The germline gives CDR1 MNHNY, CDR2 SVGAGI (reference sequence). V was clipped by 0 bases and J by 6 bases, with 18 bases between them. The CDR3 runs 17 residues.

Only a few counts were recorded for this clonotype. The chain uses TRBV4-1 and TRBJ1-5, with a weak D call TRBD1 (6 bases). V dropped 1 base and J dropped 5 bases, with 24 bases sitting between them. The CDR3 runs 19 residues. Germline V gene lookup returns CDR1 MGHRA and CDR2 YSYEKL. The CDR3 region has the DNA TGCGCCAGCAGCCAAGCCGTACCCGGGGGCATGGGTGTTCATCAGCCCCAGCATTTT. As protein: CASSQAVPGGMGVHQPQHF.

V is TRBV20-1 and J is TRBJ2-3; maybe TRBD2 (5 bases). The ends were cut back, 6 bases at V and 0 bases at J, with 7 bases in the middle. Germline values: CDR1 DFQATT, CDR2 SNEGSKA (reference sequence). CDR3 length equals 12 residues. The CDR3 loop reads CSARTSTDTQYF. CDR3 in DNA: TGCAGTGCGAGGACTAGCACAGATACGCAGTATTTT.

The chain uses TRBV6-6 and TRBJ2-7; D tentatively reads TRBD1 or TRBD2 (5 bases each). The ends were cut back, 5 bases at V and 9 bases at J, with 14 bases in the middle. The germline gives CDR1 MNHNY, CDR2 SVGAGI (reference sequence). The CDR3 sequence is 12 residues long. For the CDR3, the DNA is TGTGCCAGCAGTCCCCGAGGGGTAGGGCAGTACGTC. Translation gives CASSPRGVGQYV.

A few counts support this clonotype. J is TRBJ1-2 and V is TRBV7-9; D is unresolved. Trimming left V 2 bases short and J 8 bases short, with 6 bases between. Germline CDR1 is SEHNR and CDR2 is FQNEAQ (reference sequence). CDR3 length: 11 residues. The CDR3: CASSLTEGYTF. The CDR3 DNA reads TGTGCCAGCAGCTTAACGGAAGGCTACACCTTC.

In the case of this clonotype: The germline gene is not matched at one end of the junction; a read error may be the cause. The V and J genes are TRBV7-7 and TRBJ1-5; D not certain. CDR3 size: 16 residues. Germline V CDR1 and CDR2: SSHAT, FNYEAQ (reference sequence). The DNA of the CDR3 is TGTGCTAGCAGCTTAGAGTTTGACGCCCAAAATCAGCCCCAGCATTTT. Protein product: CASSLEFDAQNQPQHF.

V usage is TRBV11-3 and J usage is TRBJ2-5; 7 bases line up with TRBD2. CDR1 and CDR2 (germline): SGHNT, YENEEA. The CDR3 extends over 14 amino acids. Trimming cost V 5 bases and J 0 bases; bases outside gene matches: 3. The CDR3 coding sequence is TGTGCCAGCAGCCCCGGGACTAACCAAGAGACCCAGTACTTC. It encodes CASSPGTNQETQYF.

In the case of this clonotype: Relative to the germline gene, one junction end is altered; a read error may explain this. This rearrangement joins TRBV19 to TRBJ2-3; 8 bases line up with TRBD2. The CDR3 extends over 13 amino acids. In germline, CDR1 is LNHDA, CDR2 SQIVND (reference sequence). The CDR3 DNA reads TGTGCCAGTAGTACCCTTGAGCGGGGGCATGGACATTTT. Amino acid sequence: CASSTLERGHGHF.

The CDR3 loop is CASSLDPRNIQYF. The CDR3 DNA is TGTGCCAGCAGCTTAGATCCCCGGAACATTCAGTACTTC. The chain carries TRBV11-2 and TRBJ2-4, with D unclear. CDR1 is SGHAT, CDR2 FQNNGV, per germline. The CDR3 loop spans 13 amino acids. V was pared by 0 bases and J by 7 bases, with 7 bases between.

This chain links TRBV12-3 or TRBV12-4 with TRBJ2-3; D is possibly TRBD1 or TRBD2 (5 bases each). This CDR3 has 14 amino acids. V lost 6 bases and J 8 bases, leaving 18 bases between the germline ends. In DNA form, the CDR3 reads TGTGCCAGCAGGTTCCGGGGCACAGATATTACGCAGTATTTT. This encodes CASRFRGTDITQYF.

This clonotype turned up a few times. The V call is TRBV11-1, the J call TRBJ1-1; D not certain. Trimming pared 8 bases from V and 1 base from J, leaving 14 bases between. CDR3 length: 14 amino acids. The germline CDR1 and CDR2 sequences are SGHAT and FQDESV (reference sequence). CDR3 region: CASGLRIENTEAFF. In nucleotides, the CDR3 is TGTGCCAGCGGATTGCGGATAGAGAACACTGAAGCTTTCTTT.

On this clonotype: An end of the junction does not agree with germline; a read error may underlie this. The rearrangement joins TRBV29-1 to TRBJ2-3, with D possibly matching TRBD1 (6 bases). The CDR3 consists of 15 residues. Germline CDR1 SQVTM, CDR2 ANQGSEA. This CDR3 reads CRVERRQASTDTQYF. CDR3 nucleotide sequence: TGCAGAGTTGAGCGGCGACAGGCTAGCACAGATACGCAGTATTTT.

This clonotype was recorded many times. The V and J genes are TRBV5-1 and TRBJ2-3; the D gene could be TRBD1 or TRBD2 (6 bases each). The V end was cut by 3 bases, the J end by 0 bases, with 14 bases between. The germline V gene encodes CDR1 SGHRS and CDR2 YFSETQ. The CDR3 length is 16 residues. The CDR3 loop is CASSWGRGASTDTQYF. The CDR3 DNA is TGCGCCAGCAGCTGGGGAAGGGGGGCTAGCACAGATACGCAGTATTTT.

This clonotype has a handful of counts. The chain employs TRBV6-6 and TRBJ2-3; 11 bases agree with TRBD2. The CDR3 totals 17 residues. CDR1 MNHNY and CDR2 SVGAGI come from the germline V gene (reference sequence). V gave up 3 bases and J gave up 6 bases; unmatched junction bases: 11. The CDR3 sequence is CASSYSSIAGGRDTQYF. DNA for the CDR3: TGTGCCAGCAGTTATTCTTCTATAGCGGGGGGGCGGGATACGCAGTATTTT.